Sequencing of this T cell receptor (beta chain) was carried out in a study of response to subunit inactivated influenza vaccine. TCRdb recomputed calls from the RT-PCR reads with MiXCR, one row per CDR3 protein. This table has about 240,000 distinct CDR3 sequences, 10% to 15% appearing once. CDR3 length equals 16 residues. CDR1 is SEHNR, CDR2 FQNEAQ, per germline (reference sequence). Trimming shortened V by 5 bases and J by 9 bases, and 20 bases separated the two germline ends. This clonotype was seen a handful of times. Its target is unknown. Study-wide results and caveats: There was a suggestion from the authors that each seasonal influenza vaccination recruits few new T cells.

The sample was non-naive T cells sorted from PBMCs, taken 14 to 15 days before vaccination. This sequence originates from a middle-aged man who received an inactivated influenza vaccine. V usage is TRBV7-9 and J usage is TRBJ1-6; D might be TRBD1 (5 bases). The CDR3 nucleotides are TGTGCCAGCAGCCTGGGACGGAACGGTATGGGTTCACCCCTCCACTTT. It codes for CASSLGRNGMGSPLHF.